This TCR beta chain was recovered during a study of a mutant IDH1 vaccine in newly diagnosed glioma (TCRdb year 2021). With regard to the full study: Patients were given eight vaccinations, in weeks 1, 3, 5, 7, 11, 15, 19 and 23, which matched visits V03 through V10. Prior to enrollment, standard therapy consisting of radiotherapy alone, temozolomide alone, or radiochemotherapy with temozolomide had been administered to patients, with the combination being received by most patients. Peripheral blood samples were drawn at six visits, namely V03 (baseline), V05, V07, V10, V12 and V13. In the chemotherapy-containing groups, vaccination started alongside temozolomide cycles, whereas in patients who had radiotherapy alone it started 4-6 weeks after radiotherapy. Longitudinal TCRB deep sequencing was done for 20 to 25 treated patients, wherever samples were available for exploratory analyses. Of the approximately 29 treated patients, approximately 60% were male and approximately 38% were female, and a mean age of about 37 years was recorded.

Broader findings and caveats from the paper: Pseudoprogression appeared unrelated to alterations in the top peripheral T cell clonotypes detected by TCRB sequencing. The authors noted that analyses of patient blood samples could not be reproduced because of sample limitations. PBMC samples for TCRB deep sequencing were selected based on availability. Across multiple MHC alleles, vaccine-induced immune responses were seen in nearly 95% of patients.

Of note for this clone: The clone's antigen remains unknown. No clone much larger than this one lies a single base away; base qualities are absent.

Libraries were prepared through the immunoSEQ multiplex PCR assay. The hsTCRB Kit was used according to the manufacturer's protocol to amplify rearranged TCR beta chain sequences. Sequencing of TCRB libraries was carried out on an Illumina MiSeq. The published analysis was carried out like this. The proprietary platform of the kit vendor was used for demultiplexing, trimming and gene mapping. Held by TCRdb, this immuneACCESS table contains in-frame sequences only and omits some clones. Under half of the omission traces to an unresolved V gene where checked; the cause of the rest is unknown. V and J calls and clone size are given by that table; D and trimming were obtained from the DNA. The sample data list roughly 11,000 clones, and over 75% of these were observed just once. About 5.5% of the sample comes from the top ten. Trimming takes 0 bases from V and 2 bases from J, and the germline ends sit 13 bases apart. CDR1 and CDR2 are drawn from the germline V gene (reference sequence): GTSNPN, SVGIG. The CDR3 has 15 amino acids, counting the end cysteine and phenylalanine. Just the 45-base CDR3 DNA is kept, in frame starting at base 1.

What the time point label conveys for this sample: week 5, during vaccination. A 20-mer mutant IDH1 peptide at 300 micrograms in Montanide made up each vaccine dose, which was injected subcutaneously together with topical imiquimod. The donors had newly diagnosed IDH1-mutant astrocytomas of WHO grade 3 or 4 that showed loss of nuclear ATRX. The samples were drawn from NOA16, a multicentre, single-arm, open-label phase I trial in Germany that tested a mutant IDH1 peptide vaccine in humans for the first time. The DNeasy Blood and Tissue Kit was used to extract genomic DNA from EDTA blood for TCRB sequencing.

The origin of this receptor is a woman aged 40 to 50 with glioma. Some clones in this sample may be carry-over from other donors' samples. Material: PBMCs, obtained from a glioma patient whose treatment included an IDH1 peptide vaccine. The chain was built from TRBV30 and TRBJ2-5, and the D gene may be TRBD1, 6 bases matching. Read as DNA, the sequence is TGTGCCTGGAGTGTACAGGGTACGGGACAAGAGACCCAGTACTTC. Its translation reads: CAWSVQGTGQETQYF. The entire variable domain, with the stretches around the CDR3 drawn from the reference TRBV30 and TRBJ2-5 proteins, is SQTIHQWPATLVQPVGSPLSLECTVEGTSNPNLYWYRQAAGRGLQLLFYSVGIGQISSEVPQNLSASRPQDRQFILSSKKLLLSDSGFYLCAWSVQGTGQETQYFGPGTRLLVL.